This T cell receptor beta chain was captured by sequencing in a study of memory CD8 T cells in hepatitis C reinfection. Study background: A couple of donors resolved primary infection, then developed chronic reinfection.

Sequencing used immunoSEQ multiplex PCR; TCRdb keeps in-frame clones, though not all of them. Of approximately 50,000 clones in the sample, nearly 90% are singletons; the top ten hold roughly 0.99%. Time point of the sample: pre-reinfection, 55 to 20 weeks before reinfection detection. No in vitro expansion preceded TCR sequencing of the sorted cells. Control naive CD8 T cells came from two donors at all three reinfection time points. This clone was counted only a few times. V was pared by 8 bases and J by 0 bases, with 4 bases of the junction left unmatched. There are 14 residues in the CDR3. Looked up from germline, CDR1 is LNHDA and CDR2 is SQIVND (reference sequence).

The sequencing sample was made of naive CD8+ T cells sorted from blood. V usage is TRBV19 and J usage is TRBJ2-1; TRBD2 aligns across 7 bases. The source of this sequence is a man between 18 and 29 years old with hepatitis C virus infection. The CDR3 sequence is CASGGGSSYNEQFF. As DNA, the CDR3 is TGTGCCAGTGGGGGGGGGAGCTCCTACAATGAGCAGTTCTTC. The full variable domain, its missing parts supplied by reference TRBV19 and TRBJ2-1, is DGGITQSPKYLFRKEGQNVTLSCEQNLNHDAMYWYRQDPGQGLRLIYYSQIVNDFQKGDIAEGYSVSREKKESFPLTVTSAQKNPTAFYLCASGGGSSYNEQFFGPGTRLTVL.